This entry describes one T cell receptor (beta chain). Its antigen remains unknown. Trimming removed 4 bases from V and 8 bases from J; junction bases left unmatched: 9. The CDR3 spans 16 residues. The germline V gene has CDR1 MDHEN and CDR2 SYDVKM. Repertoires were generated with immunoSEQ multiplex PCR, while TCRdb's copy carries only in-frame clones and drops some. This table holds some 350,000 clones, 74% found once. This sample was included in a study of shared clonotypes between healthy human individuals. Study in general: Researchers assigned three CD4 naive, three CD4 memory, two CD8 naive and one CD8 memory plate to each donor.

Overall study results and limits: Relative to memory subsets, naive subsets generally showed larger estimated richness.

The chain uses TRBV28 and TRBJ1-4, with 11 bases identical to TRBD1. This clonotype was obtained from a young man in good health. Sequencing was performed on memory CD4+ T cells sorted from blood. As to subset: CD45RA-negative fraction. DNA for the CDR3: TGTGCCAGCAGTTCACACTCGGGGACAGGGGGGGAAAAACTGTTTTTT. This sequence encodes CASSSHSGTGGEKLFF.